Given below is one T cell receptor beta chain in context. The record originates from a study of T cells in Graves' hyperthyroidism and ophthalmopathy. RNA transcripts provided the source from which TCR beta CDR3 regions were amplified. The HTBI set primed first-round TCR CDR3 RT-PCR. TCRdb itself ran the multiplex PCR reads through MiXCR, one entry per CDR3 protein. The sample shows nearly 600,000 distinct CDR3 sequences, about 15% of them seen only once. Subjects aged 18 to 65 presented with newly diagnosed hyperthyroidism of less than 2 months' duration. Diagnoses were established using clinical symptoms, serum thyroxine and TRAb, thyroid ultrasound and orbital computed tomography. Germline-derived CDR1 and CDR2 are KGHSH and LQKENI. The CDR3 contains 18 residues. Trimming removed 3 bases at V and 1 base at J, with 16 bases between.

The receptor comes from a woman in her 30s with Graves' hyperthyroidism that later progressed to Graves' ophthalmopathy. The rearrangement links TRBV18 to TRBJ2-6; TRBD1 is a possible D gene (6 bases). Sequenced: blood. In DNA form, the CDR3 reads TGTGCCAGCTCACCTGCGACAGGTTATGGGTCTGGGGCCAACGTCCTGACTTTC. Protein: CASSPATGYGSGANVLTF.